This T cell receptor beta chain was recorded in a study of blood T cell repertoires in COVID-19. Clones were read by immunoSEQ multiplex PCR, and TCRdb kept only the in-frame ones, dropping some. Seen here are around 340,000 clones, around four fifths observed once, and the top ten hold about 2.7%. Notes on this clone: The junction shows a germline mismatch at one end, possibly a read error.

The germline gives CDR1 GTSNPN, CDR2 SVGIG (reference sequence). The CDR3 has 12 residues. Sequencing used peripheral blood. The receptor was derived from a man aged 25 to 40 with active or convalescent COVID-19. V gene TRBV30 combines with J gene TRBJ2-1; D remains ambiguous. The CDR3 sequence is CAWSASHNEQFF. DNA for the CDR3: TGTGCCTGGAGTGCCTCCCACAATGAGCAGTTCTTC.